This paragraph covers one TCR beta chain sequence. The antigen remains undetermined. Germline lookup yields CDR1 SGHRS and CDR2 YFSETQ. This CDR3 has 14 residues. The template switching step added UMIs that contained a 6-nucleotide sample barcode. After re-calling the 5' RACE reads, TCRdb lists one entry per CDR3 protein, DNA absent. The table for this sample gives a few hundred thousand distinct CDR3 sequences. This specimen comes from a study of monozygotic twins with inflammatory bowel disease. Study conclusions and caveats: Especially with disease activity, IBD patients shared fewer clonotypes with others than healthy twins did.

The sequence was obtained from a human donor with ulcerative colitis or Crohn's disease, or a healthy co-twin of an affected twin (not recorded which). The V call is TRBV5-1, the J call TRBJ1-6; the TRBD1 assignment by TCRdb is unverifiable without DNA. The specimen was blood. The chain's CDR3 is CASSTGTGWSPLYF.